What follows are 9 T cell receptor beta chains derived from one specimen sequenced in a study of control samples from healthy donors and cancer patients. The data were produced by immunoSEQ multiplex PCR, yet TCRdb's version contains in-frame clones alone and is incomplete. The data contain about 86,000 clones, over 90% of them singletons. The material sequenced was blood. The receptors here all came from a woman aged 25 to 45 in good health.

The chain carries TRBV5-1 and TRBJ1-1; D is undetermined. Germline-derived CDR1 and CDR2 are SGHRS and YFSETQ. V was shortened by 4 bases and J by 0 bases, with 10 bases between the two germline ends. The CDR3 is 14 amino acids. CDR3 sequence (DNA): TGCGCCAGCAGCCGGGGAGACTTGAACACTGAAGCTTTCTTT. Amino acid sequence: CASSRGDLNTEAFF.

The rearrangement uses TRBV30 and TRBJ2-7; D possibly corresponds to TRBD1 (6 bases). The length of the CDR3 is 14 residues. V lost 3 bases and J lost 2, with 14 bases in between. Germline V gives CDR1 GTSNPN, CDR2 SVGIG (reference sequence). Here the CDR3 reads CAWRATGVPYEQYF. The CDR3 DNA is TGTGCCTGGAGGGCGACAGGCGTTCCCTACGAGCAGTACTTC.

The V and J genes are TRBV24-1 and TRBJ2-2; 11 bases agree with TRBD1. The CDR3 totals 18 residues. Trimming removed 4 bases from V and 2 bases from J; junction bases left unmatched: 8. Looked up from germline, CDR1 is KGHDR and CDR2 is SFDVKD. This chain's CDR3 is CATSDLGQGAYNTGELFF. In DNA form, the CDR3 reads TGTGCCACCAGTGACCTCGGACAGGGGGCGTATAACACCGGGGAGCTGTTTTTT.

CDR3 protein: CASSSGLGTYEQYF. In DNA form, the CDR3 reads TGCGCCAGCAGCTCCGGTCTTGGGACCTACGAGCAGTACTTC. The J gene is TRBJ2-7, the V gene TRBV4-1; no firm D call. Germline CDR1 and CDR2: MGHRA and YSYEKL. The ends were cut back, 5 bases at V and 2 bases at J, with 13 bases in the middle. The CDR3 runs to 14 residues.

The chain uses TRBV18 and TRBJ1-5; TRBD1 is a possible D gene (5 bases). CDR3 length: 16 amino acids. With 0 bases removed from V and 0 bases from J, the gap between germline ends came to 9 bases. Germline V gene lookup returns CDR1 KGHSH and CDR2 LQKENI. CDR3 in DNA: TGTGCCAGCTCACCACCAGGGGCGCATAGCAATCAGCCCCAGCATTTT. This gives the protein CASSPPGAHSNQPQHF.

V gene TRBV7-2 combines with J gene TRBJ1-5, with D possibly TRBD1 on 5 matching bases. Germline V gene sequence: CDR1 SGHTA, CDR2 FQGNSA. The ends were cut back, 0 bases at V and 6 bases at J, with 6 bases in the middle. This CDR3 has 13 residues. CDR3 loop: CASSLARGQPQHF. The CDR3 DNA reads TGTGCCAGCAGCTTAGCGAGGGGTCAGCCCCAGCATTTT.

The J gene is TRBJ1-2, the V gene TRBV19; D unresolved. V was cut by 4 bases and J by 2 bases, with 17 bases left in between. The germline gives CDR1 LNHDA, CDR2 SQIVND (reference sequence). The CDR3 is made up of 16 amino acids. The CDR3 DNA is TGTGCCAGTAGTAACGAGGAAGGGAGGTACAACTATGGCTACACCTTC. This gives the protein CASSNEEGRYNYGYTF.

The chain combines TRBV9 with TRBJ2-5, with 13 bases fitting TRBD2. The CDR3 covers 16 residues. The V segment lost 3 bases and the J segment 5 bases; nucleotides outside the gene matches: 7. Germline loops: CDR1 SGDLS, CDR2 YYNGEE. CDR3 protein: CASSGGLAGRAETQYF. CDR3 nucleotide sequence: TGTGCCAGCAGCGGGGGACTAGCGGGAAGGGCGGAGACCCAGTACTTC. Complete variable domain (other parts from reference TRBV9 and TRBJ2-5): DSGVTQTPKHLITATGQRVTLRCSPRSGDLSVYWYQQSLDQGLQFLIQYYNGEERAKGNILERFSAQQFPDLHSELNLSSLELGDSALYFCASSGGLAGRAETQYFGPGTRLLVL.

The count of this clone is one. The gene calls are TRBV5-1 and TRBJ2-5, with 8 bases aligning to TRBD1. From germline, CDR1 is SGHRS and CDR2 YFSETQ. The ends lost 4 bases at V and 5 bases at J; junction bases unmatched: 13. The CDR3 extends over 16 amino acids. CDR3 sequence reads: CASSTGTGHAGETQYF. CDR3 nucleotide sequence: TGCGCCAGCAGCACCGGGACAGGACACGCCGGGGAGACCCAGTACTTC.